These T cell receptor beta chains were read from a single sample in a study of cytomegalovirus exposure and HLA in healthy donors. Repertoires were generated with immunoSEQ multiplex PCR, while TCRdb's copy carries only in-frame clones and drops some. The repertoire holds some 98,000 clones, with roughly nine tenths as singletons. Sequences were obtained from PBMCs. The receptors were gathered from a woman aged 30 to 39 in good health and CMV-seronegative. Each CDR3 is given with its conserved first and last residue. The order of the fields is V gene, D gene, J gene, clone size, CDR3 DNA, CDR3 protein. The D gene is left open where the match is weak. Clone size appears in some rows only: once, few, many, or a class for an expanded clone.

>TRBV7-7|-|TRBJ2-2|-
TGTGCTAGCAGCTTCTCCGGGGTTGGCACCGGGGAGCTGTTTTTT
CASSFSGVGTGELFF
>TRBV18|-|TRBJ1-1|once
TGTGCCAGCTCAAGGTCCGGACAGAACACTGAAGCTTTCTTT
CASSRSGQNTEAFF
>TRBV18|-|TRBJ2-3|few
TGTGCCAGCTCACCCAACCTAGGGACTCGCTCAGATACGCAGTATTTT
CASSPNLGTRSDTQYF
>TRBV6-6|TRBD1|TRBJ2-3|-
TGTGCCAGCAGTTATCGGGGACAGGGCCGGTCAGATACGCAGTATTTT
CASSYRGQGRSDTQYF
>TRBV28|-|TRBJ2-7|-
TGTGCCGCCTATGGAGGCAGCTCCTACGAGCAGTACTTC
CAAYGGSSYEQYF
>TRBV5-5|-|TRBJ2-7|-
TGTGCCAGCAGCCCAGCGCGCCGGCCCGTCTACGAGCAGTACTTC
CASSPARRPVYEQYF
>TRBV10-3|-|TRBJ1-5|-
TGTGCCATCAGTGATAGTACAGGGCATCTAGGCAATCAGCCCCAGCATTTT
CAISDSTGHLGNQPQHF
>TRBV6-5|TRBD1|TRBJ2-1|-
TGTGCCAGCAGTTACTGGGACAGGGGAGTCGATGAGCAGTTCTTC
CASSYWDRGVDEQFF
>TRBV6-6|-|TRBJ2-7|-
TGTGCCAGCAGTCGGGGAGCCTACGAGCAGTACTTC
CASSRGAYEQYF
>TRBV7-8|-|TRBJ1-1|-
TGTGCCAGCTCACCCCGGGACAATGACGCTTTCTTT
CASSPRDNDAFF
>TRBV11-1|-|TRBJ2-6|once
TGTGCCAGCAGCTTAGCGCTAGGGGCCAGTGTCCTGACTTTC
CASSLALGASVLTF
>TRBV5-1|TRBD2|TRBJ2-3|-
TGCGCCAGCAGCCAAACTAGCGGGGCCGATACGCAGTATTTT
CASSQTSGADTQYF
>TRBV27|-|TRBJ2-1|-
TGTGCCAGCAGCTGGGACATAACTTCCAATGAGCAGTTCTTC
CASSWDITSNEQFF
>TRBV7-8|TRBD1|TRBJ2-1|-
TGTGCCAGCAGCTTACTTGCCGGGACAGGGGTTGAGCAGTTCTTC
CASSLLAGTGVEQFF
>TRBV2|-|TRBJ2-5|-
TGTGCCAGCAGTGGGGCCCCACCCCCGGAGACCCAGTACTTC
CASSGAPPPETQYF
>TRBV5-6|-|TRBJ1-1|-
TGTGCCAGCAGCTTGGCCCCGGGGGTAGGCGCTTTCTTT
CASSLAPGVGAFF
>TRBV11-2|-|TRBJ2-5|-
TGTGCCAGCAGCTTAGTACAGCAAGAGACCCAGTACTTC
CASSLVQQETQYF
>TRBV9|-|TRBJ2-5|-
TGTGCCAGCAGCGTAGGGACTAAAGAGACCCAGTACTTC
CASSVGTKETQYF
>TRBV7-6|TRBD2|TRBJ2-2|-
TGTGCCAGCAGCTTAGTCGTAGCGGGACCCACCGGGGAGCTGTTTTTT
CASSLVVAGPTGELFF
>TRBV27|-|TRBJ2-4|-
TGTGCCAGTTCTCAGGGAAGAGCCAAAAACATTCAGTACTTC
CASSQGRAKNIQYF
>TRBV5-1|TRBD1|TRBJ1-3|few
TGCGCCAGCAGCCCGGGGACAGCTGGAAACACCATATATTTT
CASSPGTAGNTIYF
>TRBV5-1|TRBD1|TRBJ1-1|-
TGCGCCAGCAGCCCCCAGGGGGAGGACACTGAAGCTTTCTTT
CASSPQGEDTEAFF
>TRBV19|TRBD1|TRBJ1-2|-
TGTGCCAGTATCTCGACAGGGGGCTATGGCTACACCTTC
CASISTGGYGYTF
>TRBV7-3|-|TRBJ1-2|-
TGTGCCAGCAGCGGACGGCGGGGTGGCTACACCTTC
CASSGRRGGYTF
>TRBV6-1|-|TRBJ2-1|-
TGTGCCAGCACGGAGAGCTGGGGGGTTGGTGAGCAGTTCTTC
CASTESWGVGEQFF
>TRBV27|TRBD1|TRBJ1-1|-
TGTGCCAGCCGAGTGACAGGGGGTAACACTGAAGCTTTCTTT
CASRVTGGNTEAFF
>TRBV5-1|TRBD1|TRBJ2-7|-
TGCGCCAGCAGCACAGGACAGGGCCCCGAGCAGTACTTC
CASSTGQGPEQYF
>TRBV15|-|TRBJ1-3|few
TGTGCCACCAGTGTGGGGGGGTCAATACAAAGCTCTGGAAACACCATATATTTT
CATSVGGSIQSSGNTIYF
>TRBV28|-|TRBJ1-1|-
TGTGCCAGCAGTTTACTACGGGTGAACACTGAAGCTTTCTTT
CASSLLRVNTEAFF
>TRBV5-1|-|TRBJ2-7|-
TGCGCCAGCAGCTTGGGGTCCAGTACCGGGTACGAGCAGTACTTC
CASSLGSSTGYEQYF
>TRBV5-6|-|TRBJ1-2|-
TGTGCCAGCAGGTACGGGACAAACTATGGCTACACCTTC
CASRYGTNYGYTF